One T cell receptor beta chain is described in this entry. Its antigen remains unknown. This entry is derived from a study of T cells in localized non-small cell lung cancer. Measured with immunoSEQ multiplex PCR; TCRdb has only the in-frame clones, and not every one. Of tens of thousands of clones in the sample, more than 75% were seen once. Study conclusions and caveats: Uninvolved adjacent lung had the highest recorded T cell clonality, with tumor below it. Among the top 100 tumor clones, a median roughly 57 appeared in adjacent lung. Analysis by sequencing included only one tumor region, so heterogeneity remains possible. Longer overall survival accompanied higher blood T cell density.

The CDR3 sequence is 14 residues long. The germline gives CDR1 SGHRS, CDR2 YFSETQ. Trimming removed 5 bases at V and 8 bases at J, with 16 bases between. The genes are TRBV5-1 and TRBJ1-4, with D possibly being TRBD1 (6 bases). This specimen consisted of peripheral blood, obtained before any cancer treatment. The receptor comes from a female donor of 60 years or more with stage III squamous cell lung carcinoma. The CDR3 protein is CASRGGGILEKLFF. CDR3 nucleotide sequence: TGCGCCAGCAGAGGGGGAGGTATATTAGAAAAACTGTTTTTT.